Shown below are 27 T cell receptor beta chains from a single sample sequenced in a study of shared T cell receptors in the human thymus. Profiling relied on immunoSEQ multiplex PCR, and the TCRdb table lists in-frame clones only, not all of them. This table has 72,000 or so clones, about 95% appearing once. The source material was thymocytes. All receptors come from a human donor.

J is TRBJ1-3 and V is TRBV4-2, with TRBD1 as a possible D gene (5 bases). CDR1 LGHNA and CDR2 YNFKEQ come from the germline V gene. The length of the CDR3 is 16 residues. V lost 0 bases to trimming and J lost 8 bases, with 17 bases between them. CDR3 residues: CASSQDPREHVDTIYF. CDR3 coding DNA: TGTGCCAGCAGCCAAGATCCCAGGGAGCACGTGGACACCATATATTTT.

The J gene is TRBJ2-1, the V gene TRBV13; TRBD2 matches at 12 bases. CDR3 length equals 17 residues. With V trimmed by 4 bases and J by 0 bases, 4 bases remained unmatched. The V gene's germline CDR1 is PRHDT and CDR2 FYEKMQ (reference sequence). The chain's CDR3 is CASSSRTSGISYNEQFF. CDR3 DNA: TGTGCCAGCAGCTCCAGGACTAGCGGGATCTCCTACAATGAGCAGTTCTTC.

Of note for this clone: The junction differs from germline at one of its ends, possibly a read error. The chain is built from TRBV14 and TRBJ1-2; D is unclear. This CDR3 has 16 amino acids. The germline V gene has CDR1 SGHDN and CDR2 FVKESK. CDR3 protein: CASSQDYSLVHYGYTF. The DNA of the CDR3 is TGTGCCAGCAGCCAAGATTATAGCCTGGTACACTACGGCTACACCTTC.

This clone has a single count. The chain employs TRBV12-5 and TRBJ1-6; 9 nucleotides align to TRBD1. The CDR3 has 16 amino acids. Germline CDR1 and CDR2: LGHNT and FRNRAP. V trimming: 0 bases; J trimming: 8 bases; junction bases outside the gene matches: 5. CDR3: CASGLVLDRGHSPLHF. CDR3 bases: TGTGCTAGTGGTTTGGTACTGGACAGGGGTCATTCACCCCTCCACTTT.

The chain employs TRBV11-1 and TRBJ2-1; TRBD1 might be the D (5 bases). From germline, CDR1 is SGHAT and CDR2 FQDESV (reference sequence). The V end lost 2 bases, the J end lost 5 bases, and 13 bases lay between the germline ends. The CDR3 extends over 15 amino acids. The chain's CDR3 is CASSLSRVRHNEQFF. The DNA of the CDR3 is TGTGCCAGCAGCTTAAGCAGGGTGAGACACAATGAGCAGTTCTTC. The entire variable domain, with the rest obtained from reference TRBV11-1 and TRBJ2-1, is as follows: EAEVAQSPRYKITEKSQAVAFWCDPISGHATLYWYRQILGQGPELLVQFQDESVVDDSQLPKDRFSAERLKGVDSTLKIQPAELGDSAMYLCASSLSRVRHNEQFFGPGTRLTVL.

The chain is built from TRBV5-4 and TRBJ2-3; 9 positions agree with TRBD2. V was clipped by 5 bases and J by 3 bases; unmatched bases: 10. CDR1 and CDR2 from the germline V gene are SGHNT and YYREEE (reference sequence). CDR3 size: 16 residues. The CDR3 sequence is CASSFSGGRETDTQYF. CDR3 bases: TGTGCCAGCAGTTTCAGCGGGGGGCGAGAAACAGATACGCAGTATTTT.

This clone was seen a handful of times. The chain combines TRBV7-4 with TRBJ1-1; the D is unclear. V lost 0 bases and J 10 bases, leaving 6 bases between the germline ends. The length of the CDR3 is 11 residues. Looked up from germline, CDR1 is SGHVT and CDR2 is SQSDAQ. CDR3 in DNA: TGTGCCAGCAGCTTAGCAAACGGAGCTTTCTTT. As protein: CASSLANGAFF.

This clone came up once. The chain recombines TRBV7-6 with TRBJ1-1; D not certain. Germline lookup yields CDR1 SGHVS and CDR2 FNYEAQ. V shed 1 base and J shed 3 bases, with 12 bases lying between them. The CDR3 has 15 residues. The CDR3 loop reads CASSLVDMVDTEAFF. CDR3 DNA: TGTGCCAGCAGCTTAGTAGACATGGTGGACACTGAAGCTTTCTTT. Filled out from reference TRBV7-6 and TRBJ1-1, the complete variable domain reads GAGVSQSPRYKVTKRGQDVALRCDPISGHVSLYWYRQALGQGPEFLTYFNYEAQQDKSGLPNDRFSAERPEGSISTLTIQRTEQRDSAMYRCASSLVDMVDTEAFFGQGTRLTVV.

The chain combines TRBV5-1 with TRBJ2-3; D gene uncertain. Germline assignment: CDR1 SGHRS and CDR2 YFSETQ. The length of the CDR3 is 13 residues. Deletions cut 6 bases from V and 4 bases from J, with 12 bases between. This CDR3 is CASTLPPADTQYF. CDR3 DNA: TGCGCCAGCACACTTCCACCCGCAGATACGCAGTATTTT.

This clone was detected only once. The chain has TRBV4-1 and TRBJ1-5; TRBD1 might be the D (5 bases). Trimming left V 3 bases short and J 7 bases short, with 19 bases between. Germline V lookup: CDR1 MGHRA, CDR2 YSYEKL. This CDR3 comprises 16 residues. CDR3 residues: CASSHSVAGTEQPQHF. CDR3 DNA: TGCGCCAGCAGCCATAGCGTAGCAGGGACGGAGCAGCCCCAGCATTTT.

This chain connects TRBV27 to TRBJ1-4; D may be TRBD1 (5 bases). The CDR3 has 17 residues. Germline-derived CDR1 and CDR2 are MNHEY and SMNVEV (reference sequence). Deletions cut 5 bases from V and 2 bases from J, with 18 bases between. Written as DNA, the CDR3 is TGTGCCAGCAGTACAACCTTCCAGGGTTCGACTAATGAAAAACTGTTTTTT. This encodes CASSTTFQGSTNEKLFF.

The V call is TRBV6-1, the J call TRBJ2-3; 8 bases line up with TRBD1. This CDR3 contains 15 residues. V shed 3 bases and J 1 base; nucleotides not matched to a gene: 3. Per the germline V gene, CDR1 is MNHNS and CDR2 is SASEGT. This chain's CDR3 is CASSDPGGGTDTQYF. CDR3 bases: TGTGCCAGCAGTGACCCAGGGGGCGGCACAGATACGCAGTATTTT.

This clone was observed once. J is TRBJ1-4 and V is TRBV29-1; a weak D match, TRBD1 (5 bases). The V and J ends lost 6 bases and 4 bases respectively, with 9 bases between them. This CDR3 has 12 residues. From germline, CDR1 is SQVTM and CDR2 ANQGSEA. CDR3 in DNA: TGCAGCGTGGGGCCTAATAATGAAAAACTGTTTTTT. Protein product: CSVGPNNEKLFF.

V is TRBV9 and J is TRBJ1-1; no reliable D call. CDR1 and CDR2 from the germline V gene are SGDLS and YYNGEE. The CDR3 covers 14 residues. Trimming stripped 7 bases from V and 3 bases from J, with 16 bases between. For the CDR3, the DNA is TGTGCCAGCGAACCTGGCCGTGGGGACACTGAAGCTTTCTTT. It translates to CASEPGRGDTEAFF.

This chain connects TRBV6-5 to TRBJ1-2, with TRBD1 identical over 7 bases. Trimming removed 1 base from V and 6 bases from J; junction bases left unmatched: 5. The CDR3 length is 14 residues. Germline V gives CDR1 MNHEY, CDR2 SVGAGI. The CDR3 region has the DNA TGTGCCAGCAGTTACTACAGGGGCAGAGATGGCTACACCTTC. Translated: CASSYYRGRDGYTF.

This rearrangement joins TRBV9 to TRBJ1-4; D ambiguous. Trimming took off 0 bases at V and 0 bases at J, with 12 bases between the two ends. The CDR3 runs to 17 residues. Per the germline V gene, CDR1 is SGDLS and CDR2 is YYNGEE. The CDR3 protein is CASSVDGQPATNEKLFF. The CDR3 region has the DNA TGTGCCAGCAGCGTAGACGGCCAACCTGCAACTAATGAAAAACTGTTTTTT.

The V call is TRBV4-3, the J call TRBJ2-2; tentative D call: TRBD2 (5 bases). The CDR3 totals 18 residues. The V gene's germline CDR1 is LGHNA and CDR2 YSLEER. V gave up 4 bases and J gave up 4 bases, with 22 bases separating them. DNA for the CDR3: TGCGCCAGCAGCCCAAGTATTTTGAGACTATCGGCCACCGGGGAGCTGTTTTTT. Translating gives CASSPSILRLSATGELFF.

The chain joins TRBV27 to TRBJ1-1; D uncertain. The germline gives CDR1 MNHEY, CDR2 SMNVEV (reference sequence). CDR3 length: 13 amino acids. V shed 6 bases and J shed 1 base, with 9 bases lying between them. CDR3 residues: CASRAGRNTEAFF. CDR3 DNA: TGTGCCAGCAGGGCCGGGAGGAACACTGAAGCTTTCTTT.

Only one count was recorded for this clone. This chain links TRBV28 with TRBJ1-1; no clear D gene. The V end lost 6 bases, the J end lost 1 base, and 12 bases lay between the germline ends. Germline lookup yields CDR1 MDHEN and CDR2 SYDVKM. The CDR3 loop spans 14 amino acids. The DNA for the CDR3 is TGTGCCAGCAGCCCGGACCGTTCGAACACTGAAGCTTTCTTT. This sequence encodes CASSPDRSNTEAFF.

The sample holds one count of this clone. The V gene is TRBV4-2, the J gene TRBJ2-5, with D possibly being TRBD1 (6 bases). Between the trimmed V and J ends, which lost 0 bases and 3 bases, there was a span of 14 bases. The CDR3 is 16 amino acids. Germline-derived CDR1 and CDR2 are LGHNA and YNFKEQ. The CDR3 DNA reads TGTGCCAGCAGCCAAGATTCCGTGGCAGGGGAAGAGACCCAGTACTTC. Amino acid sequence: CASSQDSVAGEETQYF.

The V gene is TRBV5-4, the J gene TRBJ2-7, with a possible D match to TRBD1 (5 bases). The V gene lost 0 bases and the J gene lost 2 bases, with 21 bases spanning the gap. Germline CDR1 reads SGHNT; CDR2 reads YYREEE (reference sequence). The CDR3 length is 18 residues. CDR3 coding DNA: TGTGCCAGCAGCTTGGTTGGCAGGGAAGGCATCGGTCCCTACGAGCAGTACTTC. Translation gives CASSLVGREGIGPYEQYF.

Here the CDR3 reads CASSLGQPQETQYF. Written as DNA, the CDR3 is TGTGCCAGCAGCCTCGGACAGCCCCAAGAGACCCAGTACTTC. The chain has TRBV14 and TRBJ2-5, with a weak D call TRBD1 (6 bases). The CDR3 has 14 residues. V lost 4 bases and J 1 base, leaving 10 bases between the germline ends. Germline CDR1 SGHDN, CDR2 FVKESK.

The chain carries TRBV5-5 and TRBJ1-4; tentatively, D is TRBD1 (6 bases). There are 15 residues in the CDR3. V dropped 4 bases and J dropped 3 bases, with 13 bases sitting between them. Looked up from germline, CDR1 is SGHKS and CDR2 is YYEKEE (reference sequence). CDR3 loop: CASSPQGPSNEKLFF. CDR3 bases: TGTGCCAGCAGCCCCCAGGGGCCCTCTAATGAAAAACTGTTTTTT.

This sequence joins TRBV28 and TRBJ1-5; tentative D call: TRBD1 (5 bases). The CDR3 totals 15 residues. Trimming pared 6 bases from V and 5 bases from J, leaving 17 bases between. In germline, CDR1 is MDHEN, CDR2 SYDVKM. In DNA, the CDR3 is TGTGCCAGCAGCATCAGGGTTATCCGGGATCAGCCCCAGCATTTT. Translation: CASSIRVIRDQPQHF.

The chain is built from TRBV2 and TRBJ1-4, with 8 nucleotides matching TRBD1. The V gene end was trimmed by 5 bases and the J gene end by 7 bases; junction bases not matched to a gene: 6. The CDR3 extends over 14 amino acids. CDR1 is SNHLY and CDR2 is FYNNEI in the germline V gene. The CDR3: CASSMPGQVEKLFF. The CDR3 nucleotides are TGTGCCAGCAGTATGCCGGGACAGGTTGAAAAACTGTTTTTT.

Here the CDR3 DNA reads TGTGCCAGCAGCTTAGCCACCGCTAGCTCCTACAATGAGCAGTTCTTC. Translation gives CASSLATASSYNEQFF. The genes are TRBV11-3 and TRBJ2-1, with no clear D. Germline CDR1 SGHNT, CDR2 YENEEA. There are 16 residues in the CDR3. V was trimmed by 1 base and J by 0 bases, leaving 10 bases between them.

This clone was detected only once. V is TRBV28 and J is TRBJ2-7; 11 nucleotides line up with TRBD2. V lost 4 bases and J lost 0; bases outside the gene matches: 8. The CDR3 contains 17 residues. Germline-derived CDR1 and CDR2 are MDHEN and SYDVKM. CDR3 in DNA: TGTGCCAGCAGTTCCCTTCTAGCGGGGGGACCCTCCTACGAGCAGTACTTC. Protein sequence: CASSSLLAGGPSYEQYF. Supplemented by reference TRBV28 and TRBJ2-7, the full variable domain reads DVKVTQSSRYLVKRTGEKVFLECVQDMDHENMFWYRQDPGLGLRLIYFSYDVKMKEKGDIPEGYSVSREKKERFSLILESASTNQTSMYLCASSSLLAGGPSYEQYFGPGTRLTVT.